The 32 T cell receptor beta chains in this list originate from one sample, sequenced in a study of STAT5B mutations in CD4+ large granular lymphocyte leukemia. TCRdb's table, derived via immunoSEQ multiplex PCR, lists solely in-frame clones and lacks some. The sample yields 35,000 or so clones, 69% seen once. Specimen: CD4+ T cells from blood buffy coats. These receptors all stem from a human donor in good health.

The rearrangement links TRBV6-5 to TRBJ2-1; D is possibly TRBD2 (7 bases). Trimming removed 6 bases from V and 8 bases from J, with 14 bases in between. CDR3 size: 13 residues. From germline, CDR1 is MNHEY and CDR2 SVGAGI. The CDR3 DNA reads TGTGCCAGCAGGGGGGGGCTTAGCGATGAGCAGTTCTTC. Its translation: CASRGGLSDEQFF.

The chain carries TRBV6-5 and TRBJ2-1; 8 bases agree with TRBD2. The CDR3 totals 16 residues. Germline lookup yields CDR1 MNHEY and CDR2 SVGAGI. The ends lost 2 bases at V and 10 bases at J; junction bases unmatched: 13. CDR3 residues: CASSYPPGGTRSEQFF. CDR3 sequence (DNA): TGTGCCAGCAGTTACCCCCCGGGGGGGACGCGAAGCGAGCAGTTCTTC.

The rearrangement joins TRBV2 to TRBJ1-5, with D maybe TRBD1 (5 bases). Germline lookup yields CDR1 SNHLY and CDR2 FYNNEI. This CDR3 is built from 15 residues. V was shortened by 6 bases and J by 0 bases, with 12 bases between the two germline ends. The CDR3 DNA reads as TGTGCCAGCAGCAAGGACATCCGTAGCAATCAGCCCCAGCATTTT. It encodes CASSKDIRSNQPQHF.

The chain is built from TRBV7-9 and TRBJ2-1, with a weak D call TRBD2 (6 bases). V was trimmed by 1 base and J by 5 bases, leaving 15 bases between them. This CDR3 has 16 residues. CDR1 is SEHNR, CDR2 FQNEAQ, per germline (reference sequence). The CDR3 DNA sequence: TGTGCCAGCAGCTTAGTAGGAGGGTCTATACACAATGAGCAGTTCTTC. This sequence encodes CASSLVGGSIHNEQFF.

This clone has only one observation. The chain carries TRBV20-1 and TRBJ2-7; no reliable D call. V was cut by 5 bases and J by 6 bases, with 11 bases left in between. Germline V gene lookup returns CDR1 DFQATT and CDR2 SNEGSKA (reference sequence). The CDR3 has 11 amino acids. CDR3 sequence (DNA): TGCAGTGCTTACATCACGGGCGAGCAGTACTTC. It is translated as CSAYITGEQYF.

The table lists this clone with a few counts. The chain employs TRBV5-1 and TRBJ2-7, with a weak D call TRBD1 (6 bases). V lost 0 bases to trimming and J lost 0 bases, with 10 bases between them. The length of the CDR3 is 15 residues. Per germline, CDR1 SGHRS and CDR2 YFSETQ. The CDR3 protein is CASSLVGQSSYEQYF. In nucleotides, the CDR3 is TGCGCCAGCAGCTTGGTCGGACAGTCCTCCTACGAGCAGTACTTC.

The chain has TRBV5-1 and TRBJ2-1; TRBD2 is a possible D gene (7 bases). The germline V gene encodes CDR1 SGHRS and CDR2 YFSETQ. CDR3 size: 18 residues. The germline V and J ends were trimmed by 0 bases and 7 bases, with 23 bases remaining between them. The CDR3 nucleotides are TGCGCCAGCAGCTTGGCGGGACACGGCGGGGGCGTAGGGAATGAGCAGTTCTTC. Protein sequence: CASSLAGHGGGVGNEQFF.

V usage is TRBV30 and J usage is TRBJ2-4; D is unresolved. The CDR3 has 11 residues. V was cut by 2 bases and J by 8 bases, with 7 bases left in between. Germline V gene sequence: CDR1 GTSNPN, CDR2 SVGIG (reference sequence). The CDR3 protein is CAWSLEDIQYF. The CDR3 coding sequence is TGTGCCTGGAGTCTAGAGGACATTCAGTACTTC.

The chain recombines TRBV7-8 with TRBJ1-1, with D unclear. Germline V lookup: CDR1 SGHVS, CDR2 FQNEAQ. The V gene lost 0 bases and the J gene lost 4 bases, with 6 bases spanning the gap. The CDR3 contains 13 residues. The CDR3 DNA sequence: TGTGCCAGCAGCTTAGCGGGCCCCACTGAAGCTTTCTTT. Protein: CASSLAGPTEAFF.

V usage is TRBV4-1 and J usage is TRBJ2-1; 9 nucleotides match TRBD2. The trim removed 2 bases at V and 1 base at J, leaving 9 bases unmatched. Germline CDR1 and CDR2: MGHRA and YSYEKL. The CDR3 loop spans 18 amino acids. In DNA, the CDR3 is TGCGCCAGCAGCCAAAGCCTCCCAAGCGGGGGGTCCTACAATGAGCAGTTCTTC. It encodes CASSQSLPSGGSYNEQFF.

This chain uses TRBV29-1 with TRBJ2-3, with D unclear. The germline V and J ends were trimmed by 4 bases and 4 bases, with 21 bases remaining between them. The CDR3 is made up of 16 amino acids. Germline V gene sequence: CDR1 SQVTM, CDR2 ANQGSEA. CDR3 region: CSVVATFARKADTQYF. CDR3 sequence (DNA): TGCAGCGTTGTCGCTACCTTCGCCCGGAAGGCAGATACGCAGTATTTT.

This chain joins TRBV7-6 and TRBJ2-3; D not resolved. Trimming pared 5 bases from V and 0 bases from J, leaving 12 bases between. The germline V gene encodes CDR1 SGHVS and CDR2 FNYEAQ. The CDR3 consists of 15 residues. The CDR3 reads CASSLRRPSTDTQYF. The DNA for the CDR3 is TGTGCCAGCAGCCTTAGACGGCCCAGCACAGATACGCAGTATTTT.

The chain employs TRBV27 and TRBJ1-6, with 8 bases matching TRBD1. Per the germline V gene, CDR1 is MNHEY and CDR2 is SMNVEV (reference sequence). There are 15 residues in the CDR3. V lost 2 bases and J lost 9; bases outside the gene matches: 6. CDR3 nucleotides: TGTGCCAGCAGTTTACTTCGACAGGGGAGTTCACCCCTCCACTTT. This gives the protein CASSLLRQGSSPLHF.

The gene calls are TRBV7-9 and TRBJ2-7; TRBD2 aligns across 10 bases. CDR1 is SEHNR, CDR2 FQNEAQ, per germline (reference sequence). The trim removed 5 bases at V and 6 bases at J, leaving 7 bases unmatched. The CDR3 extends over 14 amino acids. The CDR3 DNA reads TGTGCCAGCAGCACTCGGACTAGCGGCCCCGAGCAGTACTTC. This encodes CASSTRTSGPEQYF.

This chain's CDR3 is CASSTGTSPYNEQFF. CDR3 nucleotide sequence: TGCGCCAGCAGCACCGGGACTAGCCCCTACAATGAGCAGTTCTTC. V and J are TRBV4-3 and TRBJ2-1, with 9 bases fitting TRBD2. The V and J ends lost 5 bases and 2 bases, in that order; junction bases with no gene match: 4. The CDR3 has 15 amino acids. Germline-derived CDR1 and CDR2 are LGHNA and YSLEER.

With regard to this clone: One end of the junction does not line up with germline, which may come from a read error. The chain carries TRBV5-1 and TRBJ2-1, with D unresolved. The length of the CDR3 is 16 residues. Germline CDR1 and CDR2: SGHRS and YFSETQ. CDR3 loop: CASQPPDMSSYNEQFF. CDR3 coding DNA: TGTGCCAGCCAACCTCCAGACATGAGCTCCTACAATGAGCAGTTCTTC. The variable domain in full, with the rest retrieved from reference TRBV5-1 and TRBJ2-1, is KAGVTQTPRYLIKTRGQQVTLSCSPISGHRSVSWYQQTPGQGLQFLFEYFSETQRNKGNFPGRFSGRQFSNSRSEMNVSTLELGDSALYLCASQPPDMSSYNEQFFGPGTRLTVL.

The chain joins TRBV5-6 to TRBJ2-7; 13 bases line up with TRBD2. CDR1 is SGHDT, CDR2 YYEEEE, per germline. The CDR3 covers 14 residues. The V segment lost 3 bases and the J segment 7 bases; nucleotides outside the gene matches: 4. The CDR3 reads CASSSGLAGREQYF. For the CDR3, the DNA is TGTGCCAGCAGCTCGGGACTAGCGGGGCGTGAGCAGTACTTC.

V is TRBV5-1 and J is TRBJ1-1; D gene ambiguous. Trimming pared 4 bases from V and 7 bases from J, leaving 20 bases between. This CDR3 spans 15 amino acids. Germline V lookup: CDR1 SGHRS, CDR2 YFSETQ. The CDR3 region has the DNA TGCGCCAGCAGCCTACGATCGTCGACAAACCTTGAAGCTTTCTTT. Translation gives CASSLRSSTNLEAFF.

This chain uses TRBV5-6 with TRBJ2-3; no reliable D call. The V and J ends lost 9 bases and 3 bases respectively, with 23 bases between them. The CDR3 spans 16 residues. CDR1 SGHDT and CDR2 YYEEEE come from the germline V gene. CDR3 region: CATQLSFLVGTDTQYF. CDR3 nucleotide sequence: TGTGCCACCCAACTCTCCTTTTTGGTAGGTACAGATACGCAGTATTTT.

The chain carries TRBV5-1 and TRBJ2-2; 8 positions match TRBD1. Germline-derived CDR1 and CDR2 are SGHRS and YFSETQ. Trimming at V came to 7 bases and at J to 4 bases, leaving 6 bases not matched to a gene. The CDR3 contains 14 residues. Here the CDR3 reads CASVQGAGTGELFF. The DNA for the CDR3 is TGCGCCAGCGTTCAGGGGGCCGGCACCGGGGAGCTGTTTTTT. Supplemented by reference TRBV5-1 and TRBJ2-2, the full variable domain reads KAGVTQTPRYLIKTRGQQVTLSCSPISGHRSVSWYQQTPGQGLQFLFEYFSETQRNKGNFPGRFSGRQFSNSRSEMNVSTLELGDSALYLCASVQGAGTGELFFGEGSRLTVL.

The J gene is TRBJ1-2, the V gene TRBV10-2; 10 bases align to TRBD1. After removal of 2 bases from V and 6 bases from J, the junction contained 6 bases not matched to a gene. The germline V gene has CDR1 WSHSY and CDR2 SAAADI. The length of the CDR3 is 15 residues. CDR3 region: CASSEPDRGRDGYTF. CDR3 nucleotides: TGCGCCAGCAGTGAGCCCGACAGGGGGCGGGATGGCTACACCTTC.

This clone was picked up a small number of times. The CDR3 spells CASSQSVDLPGNTEAFF. CDR3 coding DNA: TGCGCCAGCAGTCAATCTGTGGACCTCCCGGGGAACACTGAAGCTTTCTTT. The chain carries TRBV23-1 and TRBJ1-1, with D hard to call. TRBV23-1 is an ORF; its function is uncertain. This CDR3 is 17 amino acids long. Trimming shortened V by 0 bases and J by 1 base, and 15 bases separated the two germline ends.

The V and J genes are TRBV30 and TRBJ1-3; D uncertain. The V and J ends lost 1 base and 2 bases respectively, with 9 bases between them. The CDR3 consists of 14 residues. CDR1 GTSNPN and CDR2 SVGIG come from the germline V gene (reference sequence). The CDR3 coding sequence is TGTGCCTGGAGTGACCGACTAGCTGGAAACACCATATATTTT. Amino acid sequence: CAWSDRLAGNTIYF. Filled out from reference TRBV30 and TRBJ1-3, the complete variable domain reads SQTIHQWPATLVQPVGSPLSLECTVEGTSNPNLYWYRQAAGRGLQLLFYSVGIGQISSEVPQNLSASRPQDRQFILSSKKLLLSDSGFYLCAWSDRLAGNTIYFGEGSWLTVV.

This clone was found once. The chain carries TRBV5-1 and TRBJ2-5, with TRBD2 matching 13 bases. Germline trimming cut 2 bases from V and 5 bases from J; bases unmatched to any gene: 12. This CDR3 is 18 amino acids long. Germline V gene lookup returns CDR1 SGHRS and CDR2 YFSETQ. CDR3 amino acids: CASSLPTTSGGPWETQYF. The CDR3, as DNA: TGCGCCAGCAGCTTACCCACGACTAGCGGGGGGCCGTGGGAGACCCAGTACTTC.

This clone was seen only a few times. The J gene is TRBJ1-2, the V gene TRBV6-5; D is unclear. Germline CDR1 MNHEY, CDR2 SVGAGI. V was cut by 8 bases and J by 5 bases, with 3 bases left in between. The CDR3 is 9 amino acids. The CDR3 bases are TGTGCCAGCTGGTATGGCTACACCTTC. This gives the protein CASWYGYTF.

CDR3 bases: TGTGCCAGTAGATACGGGACTAGCGGGGGGGCGCACACCGGGGAGCTGTTTTTT. Its translation is CASRYGTSGGAHTGELFF. The chain recombines TRBV19 with TRBJ2-2; 16 positions agree with TRBD2. Trimming cost V 6 bases and J 3 bases; bases outside gene matches: 7. This CDR3 is 18 amino acids long. The germline gives CDR1 LNHDA, CDR2 SQIVND (reference sequence).

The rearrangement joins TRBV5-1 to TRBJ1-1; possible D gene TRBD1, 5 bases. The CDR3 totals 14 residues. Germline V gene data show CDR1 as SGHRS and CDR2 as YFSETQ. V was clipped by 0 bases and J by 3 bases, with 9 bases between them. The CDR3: CASSLGRGDTEAFF. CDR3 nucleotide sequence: TGCGCCAGCAGCTTGGGGCGGGGGGACACTGAAGCTTTCTTT. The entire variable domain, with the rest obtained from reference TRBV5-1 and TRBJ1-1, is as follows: KAGVTQTPRYLIKTRGQQVTLSCSPISGHRSVSWYQQTPGQGLQFLFEYFSETQRNKGNFPGRFSGRQFSNSRSEMNVSTLELGDSALYLCASSLGRGDTEAFFGQGTRLTVV.

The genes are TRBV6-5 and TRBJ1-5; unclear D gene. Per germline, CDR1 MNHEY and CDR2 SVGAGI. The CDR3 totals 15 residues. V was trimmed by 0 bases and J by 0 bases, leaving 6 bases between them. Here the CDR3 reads CASSYSAHSNQPQHF. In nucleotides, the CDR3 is TGTGCCAGCAGTTACTCGGCGCATAGCAATCAGCCCCAGCATTTT.

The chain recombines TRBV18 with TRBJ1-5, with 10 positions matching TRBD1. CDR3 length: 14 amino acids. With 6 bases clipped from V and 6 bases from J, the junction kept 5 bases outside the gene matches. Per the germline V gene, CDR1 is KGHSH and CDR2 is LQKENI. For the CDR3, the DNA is TGTGCCAGCTCTTTGGGGACAGGGGCTCAGCCCCAGCATTTT. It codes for CASSLGTGAQPQHF.

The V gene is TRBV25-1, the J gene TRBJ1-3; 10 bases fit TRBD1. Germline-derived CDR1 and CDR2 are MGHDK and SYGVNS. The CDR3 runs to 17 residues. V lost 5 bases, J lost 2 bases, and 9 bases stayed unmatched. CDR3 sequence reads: CASSHLGGTGAGNTIYF. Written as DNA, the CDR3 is TGTGCCAGCAGTCACCTCGGGGGGACAGGGGCTGGAAACACCATATATTTT. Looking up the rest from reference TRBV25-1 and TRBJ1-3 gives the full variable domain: EADIYQTPRYLVIGTGKKITLECSQTMGHDKMYWYQQDPGMELHLIHYSYGVNSTEKGDLSSESTVSRIRTEHFPLTLESARPSHTSQYLCASSHLGGTGAGNTIYFGEGSWLTVV.

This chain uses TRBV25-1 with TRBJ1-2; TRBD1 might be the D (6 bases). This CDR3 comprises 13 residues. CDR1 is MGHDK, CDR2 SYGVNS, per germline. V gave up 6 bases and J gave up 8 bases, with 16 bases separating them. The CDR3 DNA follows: TGTGCCAGCAGCCCCCCCAACAGGGTCGGCTACACCTTC. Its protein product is CASSPPNRVGYTF.

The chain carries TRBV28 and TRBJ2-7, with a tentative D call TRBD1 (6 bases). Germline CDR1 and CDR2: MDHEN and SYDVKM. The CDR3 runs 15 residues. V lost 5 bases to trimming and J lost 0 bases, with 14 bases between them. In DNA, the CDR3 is TGTGCCAGCAGTCCTCCAGGGGCCTCCTCCTACGAGCAGTACTTC. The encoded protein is CASSPPGASSYEQYF.